The 16 T cell receptor beta chains below were found in one sample sequenced in a study of blood T cell repertoires in COVID-19 (dated by TCRdb to between 2020 and 2021). The library relied on the immunoSEQ multiplex PCR assay. TCRdb mirrors the immuneACCESS table, restricted to in-frame sequences. Some clones are absent from its copies; in checked studies, under half trace to an unresolved V gene, and the reason for the others is unknown. The sample table records approximately 77,000 clones; 85% of these occur just once. The ten largest account for around a tenth of the sample. The specimen sequenced was peripheral blood. These receptors were obtained from a man aged 50-59 years with COVID-19, enrolled during active disease.

The chain is built from TRBV7-2 and TRBJ2-7; 12 positions match TRBD2. The CDR3 runs 17 residues. V shed 6 bases, J shed 2 bases, and the junction held 11 bases outside the gene matches. Germline-derived CDR1 and CDR2 are SGHTA and FQGNSA. The CDR3 DNA follows: TGTGCCAGCAGATCTGCGGCTAGCGGGAGGGTCGCCTACGAGCAGTACTTC. Protein sequence: CASRSAASGRVAYEQYF.

This rearrangement joins TRBV9 to TRBJ2-3; 10 positions match TRBD2. The germline V gene has CDR1 SGDLS and CDR2 YYNGEE. V lost 4 bases and J lost 5; bases outside the gene matches: 10. The CDR3 is 16 residues long. CDR3 amino acids: CASSSGLAVGVDTQYF. The CDR3 nucleotides read TGTGCCAGCAGCTCCGGACTAGCGGTAGGGGTAGATACGCAGTATTTT.

This clone was seen only once. The chain couples TRBV7-2 to TRBJ2-7; D is ambiguous. Per germline, CDR1 SGHTA and CDR2 FQGNSA. The CDR3 is 13 residues long. The V and J ends lost 1 base and 9 bases respectively, with 13 bases between them. The chain's CDR3 is CASSLEEWVAQYF. The CDR3 nucleotides read TGTGCCAGCAGCTTAGAGGAATGGGTAGCGCAGTACTTC. The variable domain in full, with the rest retrieved from reference TRBV7-2 and TRBJ2-7, is GAGVSQSPSNKVTEKGKDVELRCDPISGHTALYWYRQSLGQGLEFLIYFQGNSAPDKSGLPSDRFSAERTGGSVSTLTIQRTQQEDSAVYLCASSLEEWVAQYFGPGTRLTVT.

This rearrangement joins TRBV7-2 to TRBJ1-3; TRBD1 matches at 7 bases. This CDR3 spans 14 amino acids. V was clipped by 3 bases and J by 6 bases; unmatched bases: 5. Looked up from germline, CDR1 is SGHTA and CDR2 is FQGNSA. The CDR3, as DNA: TGTGCCAGCAGCTTTAAGGGGGCGGAAAACACCATATATTTT. Protein sequence: CASSFKGAENTIYF.

The table lists this clone with a count of one. This chain joins TRBV9 and TRBJ2-5; 9 nucleotides agree with TRBD1. The CDR3 has 16 residues. CDR1 SGDLS and CDR2 YYNGEE come from the germline V gene. The V gene end was trimmed by 4 bases and the J gene end by 1 base; junction bases not matched to a gene: 8. The CDR3 here is CASSSRQGDIQETQYF. In DNA, the CDR3 is TGTGCCAGCAGCTCCCGACAGGGGGACATCCAAGAGACCCAGTACTTC.

This clone has only one observation. J is TRBJ2-7 and V is TRBV7-3; D may be TRBD1 (5 bases). The germline CDR1 and CDR2 sequences are SGHTA and FQGTGA. This CDR3 region has 15 residues. Trimming took off 5 bases at V and 6 bases at J, with 20 bases between the two ends. The CDR3 here is CASSPFPGALGEQYF. CDR3 DNA: TGTGCCAGCAGCCCCTTCCCTGGGGCGCTCGGCGAGCAGTACTTC. Together with reference TRBV7-3 and TRBJ2-7, the CDR3 gives the full variable domain: GAGVSQTPSNKVTEKGKYVELRCDPISGHTALYWYRQSLGQGPEFLIYFQGTGAADDSGLPNDRFFAVRPEGSVSTLKIQRTERGDSAVYLCASSPFPGALGEQYFGPGTRLTVT.

The chain uses TRBV29-1 and TRBJ2-7; the D gene is possibly TRBD2 (7 bases). The CDR3 length is 12 residues. V lost 7 bases and J lost 4, with 14 bases in between. The germline CDR1 and CDR2 sequences are SQVTM and ANQGSEA. CDR3 residues: CSAAGGLYEQYF. DNA of the CDR3: TGCAGCGCCGCCGGGGGGCTGTACGAGCAGTACTTC.

V is TRBV24-1 and J is TRBJ2-1; possibly TRBD2 for D (6 bases). From germline, CDR1 is KGHDR and CDR2 SFDVKD. The CDR3 consists of 15 residues. V dropped 4 bases and J dropped 8 bases, with 17 bases sitting between them. CDR3 amino acids: CATSDPGRGRYEQFF. Written as DNA, the CDR3 is TGTGCCACCAGTGACCCCGGGAGAGGGAGGTATGAGCAGTTCTTC.

The CDR3 region has the DNA TGTGCCAGTAGTATAGTTTTCGGGGACTACGAGCAGTACTTC. Amino acids: CASSIVFGDYEQYF. The gene calls are TRBV19 and TRBJ2-7, with D possibly being TRBD2 (5 bases). The CDR3 contains 14 residues. Germline values: CDR1 LNHDA, CDR2 SQIVND (reference sequence). V lost 1 base and J lost 3, with 10 bases in between.

The chain combines TRBV6-2 or TRBV6-3 with TRBJ1-5, with 8 bases aligning to TRBD1. Germline V gives CDR1 MNHEY, CDR2 SVGEGT. Unmatched junction bases numbered 7, after V lost 4 bases and J lost 2 bases. This CDR3 is 16 amino acids long. CDR3 amino acids: CASSFLDRAGNQPQHF. The CDR3 DNA is TGTGCCAGCAGTTTTCTGGACAGGGCGGGCAATCAGCCCCAGCATTTT.

The V and J genes are TRBV28 and TRBJ1-2, with D possibly TRBD1 on 5 matching bases. Germline V gene sequence: CDR1 MDHEN, CDR2 SYDVKM. This CDR3 contains 13 residues. Trimming took 1 base from V and 7 from J, leaving 10 bases between them. CDR3 in amino acids: CASSLLTDFGYTF. The CDR3 DNA is TGTGCCAGCAGTTTATTGACAGACTTTGGCTACACCTTC.

The chain recombines TRBV7-9 with TRBJ2-3, with D possibly TRBD2 on 5 matching bases. Trimming took off 11 bases at V and 2 bases at J, with 8 bases between the two ends. This CDR3 comprises 11 residues. The germline CDR1 and CDR2 sequences are SEHNR and FQNEAQ (reference sequence). The CDR3 sequence: CAGGATDTQYF. CDR3 DNA: TGTGCCGGAGGAGCCACAGATACGCAGTATTTT.

The J gene is TRBJ2-1, the V gene TRBV28, with 9 positions matching TRBD2. Germline lookup yields CDR1 MDHEN and CDR2 SYDVKM. J was trimmed by 4 bases and V by 7 bases; bases with no gene match: 20. The CDR3 is made up of 19 amino acids. The CDR3: CASTHQRGATYNPYNEQFF. CDR3 bases: TGTGCCAGCACCCACCAGCGGGGGGCTACCTATAATCCTTACAATGAGCAGTTCTTC.

This rearrangement joins TRBV27 to TRBJ2-2, with a tentative D call TRBD1 (6 bases). This CDR3 region has 14 residues. Per germline, CDR1 MNHEY and CDR2 SMNVEV (reference sequence). V was pared by 4 bases and J by 1 base, with 7 bases between. The CDR3 loop reads CASSSRGNTGELFF. CDR3 sequence (DNA): TGTGCCAGCAGTTCCAGGGGGAACACCGGGGAGCTGTTTTTT.

The chain uses TRBV2 and TRBJ1-5; 8 bases agree with TRBD1. CDR3 length: 13 residues. From germline, CDR1 is SNHLY and CDR2 FYNNEI. J was trimmed by 2 bases and V by 9 bases; bases with no gene match: 3. CDR3 DNA sequence: TGTGCCAGACAGGGGGGTGGCAATCAGCCCCAGCATTTT. It translates to CARQGGGNQPQHF. Drawing the rest from reference TRBV2 and TRBJ1-5, the complete variable domain is EPEVTQTPSHQVTQMGQEVILRCVPISNHLYFYWYRQILGQKVEFLVSFYNNEISEKSEIFDDQFSVERPDGSNFTLKIRSTKLEDSAMYFCARQGGGNQPQHFGDGTRLSIL.

V and J are TRBV28 and TRBJ1-2; D not resolved. There are 13 residues in the CDR3. The germline gives CDR1 MDHEN, CDR2 SYDVKM. V was cut by 4 bases and J by 3 bases, with 9 bases left in between. The DNA for the CDR3 is TGTGCCAGCAGTTCCGGGATTGACTATGGCTACACCTTC. Translated, it gives CASSSGIDYGYTF.